The TCR beta chain described here comes from a study of patients and donors after allogeneic stem cell transplantation. TCRdb analysed the RT-PCR reads with MiXCR anew, one entry per CDR3 protein. The table shows tens of thousands of distinct CDR3 sequences, with roughly 48% occurring only once. This CDR3 has 12 residues. Germline V CDR1 and CDR2: SNHLY, FYNNEI. Deletions cut 7 bases from V and 4 bases from J, with 10 bases between. Sequenced sample: blood, either unsorted or a sorted T cell fraction (not recorded which). The clonotype originates from a human donor who was either an allogeneic HSCT recipient or a stem cell or donor lymphocyte infusion donor (not recorded which). It is not recorded whose cells these are; they may come from a transplant donor. J is TRBJ1-1 and V is TRBV2; no reliable D call. The DNA for the CDR3 is TGTGCCAGCATACGGGGTGGCACTGAAGCTTTCTTT. It codes for CASIRGGTEAFF.